These 17 T cell receptor beta chains originate from one sample sequenced in a study of regulatory T cells in long-lasting Graves disease. Arm-PCR of CDR3 regions with iRepertoire HTBI primers generated TCR beta libraries. TCRdb re-called the multiplex PCR reads through MiXCR, storing one row per CDR3 protein. The sample includes 420,000 or so distinct CDR3 sequences, roughly a quarter of them seen just once. Time point: persistent/refractory GD, antithyroid drugs over 5 years with positive TRAb. The TCR library was prepared using RNA isolated from PBMCs. The specimen comprised peripheral blood mononuclear cells (PBMCs), sampled when the disease was refractory, from a patient treated with antithyroid drugs. These receptors were obtained from a female donor with Graves disease.

In its sample, this clonotype was seen many times. The chain is built from TRBV28 and TRBJ2-2; no firm D call. V dropped 3 bases and J dropped 1 base, with 9 bases sitting between them. CDR1 is MDHEN and CDR2 is SYDVKM in the germline V gene. The CDR3 consists of 15 residues. CDR3 in DNA: TGTGCCAGCAGTTTCCCAGGATTGAACACCGGGGAGCTGTTTTTT. Translation gives CASSFPGLNTGELFF.

The genes are TRBV12-3 or TRBV12-4 and TRBJ2-3, with 11 bases that match TRBD2. The CDR3 extends over 18 amino acids. With V trimmed by 3 bases and J by 2 bases, 10 bases remained unmatched. Written as DNA, the CDR3 is TGTGCCAGCAGTTTTTATAGCGGGAGGGCCGCTTACACAGATACGCAGTATTTT. As protein: CASSFYSGRAAYTDTQYF.

This clonotype was recorded many times. This chain links TRBV11-1 with TRBJ2-7, with D unclear. Trimming removed 2 bases from V and 3 bases from J, with 11 bases in between. The CDR3 has 14 amino acids. Germline V gene data show CDR1 as SGHAT and CDR2 as FQDESV (reference sequence). CDR3 coding DNA: TGTGCCAGCAGCTTAACTCCGTTCGGCTACGAGCAGTACTTC. Its protein is CASSLTPFGYEQYF.

This clonotype was seen at least ten times. The rearrangement links TRBV12-3 or TRBV12-4 to TRBJ2-6; TRBD2 matches at 7 bases. Germline trimming cut 5 bases from V and 2 bases from J; bases unmatched to any gene: 27. The CDR3 is made up of 23 amino acids. The CDR3 protein is CASSPPGRIVGIRGGTGANVLTF. As DNA, the CDR3 is TGTGCCAGCAGTCCACCGGGAAGGATCGTCGGTATAAGGGGAGGGACTGGGGCCAACGTCCTGACTTTC.

This clonotype was seen many times. This chain connects TRBV2 to TRBJ1-5; 8 nucleotides align to TRBD1. The junction had 8 bases not matched to a gene; V was cut back by 4 bases and J by 6 bases. The germline gives CDR1 SNHLY, CDR2 FYNNEI. The CDR3 contains 15 residues. The CDR3 DNA follows: TGTGCCAGCAGTGGGACAGGGAGGTACGGTCAGCCCCAGCATTTT. It translates to CASSGTGRYGQPQHF. Supplemented by reference TRBV2 and TRBJ1-5, the full variable domain reads EPEVTQTPSHQVTQMGQEVILRCVPISNHLYFYWYRQILGQKVEFLVSFYNNEISEKSEIFDDQFSVERPDGSNFTLKIRSTKLEDSAMYFCASSGTGRYGQPQHFGDGTRLSIL.

This sequence joins TRBV3-1 and TRBJ1-2; the match to TRBD1 covers 7 bases. V dropped 0 bases and J dropped 8; count of bases not matched to a gene: 9. The germline V gene has CDR1 LGHDT and CDR2 YNNKEL (reference sequence). The CDR3 covers 15 residues. This chain's CDR3 is CASSQDGSGGRGYTF. As DNA, the CDR3 is TGTGCCAGCAGCCAAGATGGATCAGGGGGGCGAGGCTACACCTTC.

The gene calls are TRBV9 and TRBJ1-6; 7 bases are a match to TRBD1. V dropped 6 bases and J dropped 10; count of bases not matched to a gene: 16. The germline gives CDR1 SGDLS, CDR2 YYNGEE. This CDR3 contains 16 residues. The CDR3 region has the DNA TGTGCCAGCAACCCCACAGGGCAACCGGGACAGTCACCCCTCCACTTT. Translating it yields CASNPTGQPGQSPLHF.

This clonotype was seen more than once but under ten times. The genes are TRBV3-1 and TRBJ2-7; D gene uncertain. V shed 3 bases and J shed 4 bases, with 7 bases lying between them. Germline lookup yields CDR1 LGHDT and CDR2 YNNKEL (reference sequence). This CDR3 is 12 amino acids long. The CDR3 sequence: CASSQDQYEQYF. The CDR3 region has the DNA TGTGCCAGCAGCCAGGACCAATACGAGCAGTACTTC.

This clonotype showed up just a few times. CDR3 region: CASTGTPTTSSGANVLTF. As DNA, the CDR3 is TGCGCCAGCACCGGGACTCCAACCACATCCTCTGGGGCCAACGTCCTGACTTTC. V gene TRBV5-1 combines with J gene TRBJ2-6; TRBD2 is a possible D gene (6 bases). The CDR3 loop spans 18 amino acids. V was pared by 6 bases and J by 0 bases, with 19 bases between. CDR1 and CDR2 from the germline V gene are SGHRS and YFSETQ.

The V call is TRBV30, the J call TRBJ2-7; 14 nucleotides align to TRBD2. The V gene end was trimmed by 1 base and the J gene end by 2 bases; junction bases not matched to a gene: 16. Looked up from germline, CDR1 is GTSNPN and CDR2 is SVGIG (reference sequence). CDR3 length equals 20 residues. The CDR3 is CAWSEDSWTSGRTKAYEQYF. The CDR3 nucleotides read TGTGCCTGGAGTGAGGACTCTTGGACTAGCGGGAGGACGAAGGCCTACGAGCAGTACTTC.

This chain links TRBV5-1 with TRBJ1-2, with D perhaps TRBD1 (5 bases). CDR1 is SGHRS and CDR2 is YFSETQ in the germline V gene. V was cut by 4 bases and J by 1 base, with 14 bases left in between. The CDR3 covers 15 residues. CDR3 residues: CASSLGQAFNYGYTF. The CDR3 DNA follows: TGCGCCAGCAGCCTCGGACAAGCCTTTAACTATGGCTACACCTTC.

V and J are TRBV20-1 and TRBJ2-3; TRBD2 matches at 10 bases. V trimming: 5 bases; J trimming: 1 base; junction bases outside the gene matches: 3. The CDR3 runs to 14 residues. From germline, CDR1 is DFQATT and CDR2 SNEGSKA (reference sequence). CDR3 in amino acids: CSAPGTSGTDTQYF. The CDR3 nucleotides are TGCAGTGCTCCCGGGACTAGCGGCACAGATACGCAGTATTTT.

This clonotype was observed a few times. The genes are TRBV5-1 and TRBJ2-7; a weak D match, TRBD2 (5 bases). Germline V gene data show CDR1 as SGHRS and CDR2 as YFSETQ. CDR3 length: 15 residues. The V gene lost 4 bases and the J gene lost 5 bases, with 19 bases spanning the gap. Here the CDR3 DNA reads TGCGCCAGCAGCCCGACTACCTCGGGAATCCACGAGCAGTACTTC. Its translation is CASSPTTSGIHEQYF.

This clonotype has just a few counts. This chain links TRBV19 with TRBJ1-2; 7 positions match TRBD1. The V segment lost 4 bases and the J segment 3 bases; nucleotides outside the gene matches: 8. The germline gives CDR1 LNHDA, CDR2 SQIVND (reference sequence). The CDR3 runs 15 residues. CDR3 sequence (DNA): TGTGCCAGTAGTACGACGACAGGGAAGTACTATGGCTACACCTTC. This sequence encodes CASSTTTGKYYGYTF. The complete variable domain, with remaining parts taken from reference TRBV19 and TRBJ1-2, reads DGGITQSPKYLFRKEGQNVTLSCEQNLNHDAMYWYRQDPGQGLRLIYYSQIVNDFQKGDIAEGYSVSREKKESFPLTVTSAQKNPTAFYLCASSTTTGKYYGYTFGSGTRLTVV.

The CDR3 DNA is TGTGCCAGCAGCCGTGACAGGGGGGCCGGGGCCAACGTCCTGACTTTC. Translated: CASSRDRGAGANVLTF. The chain recombines TRBV7-8 with TRBJ2-6; 9 positions match TRBD1. There are 16 residues in the CDR3. CDR1 and CDR2 from the germline V gene are SGHVS and FQNEAQ. Unmatched junction bases numbered 6, after V lost 5 bases and J lost 4 bases.

The chain couples TRBV3-1 to TRBJ1-2, with TRBD1 as a possible D gene (6 bases). CDR1 and CDR2 from the germline V gene are LGHDT and YNNKEL (reference sequence). V gave up 1 base and J gave up 6 bases, with 15 bases separating them. This CDR3 comprises 15 residues. CDR3 bases: TGTGCCAGCAGCCAAGGGGAGACAGGTCGTGATGGCTACACCTTC. It yields the protein CASSQGETGRDGYTF.

This chain links TRBV6-1 with TRBJ1-1; TRBD1 matches 8 bases. Germline assignment: CDR1 MNHNS and CDR2 SASEGT. J gave up 0 bases and V 5 bases, and 20 bases lay outside the gene matches. CDR3 length equals 20 residues. DNA of the CDR3: TGTGCCAGCAGTCTGGACCCCGGATATTCAGGGGGCTGGATGAACACTGAAGCTTTCTTT. This codes for CASSLDPGYSGGWMNTEAFF.